This T cell receptor (beta chain) was sequenced during a study of shared clonotypes between healthy human individuals. The table came from immunoSEQ multiplex PCR; TCRdb's copy has only in-frame clones and leaves some out. The profile shows some 2,000,000 clones, roughly 94% of them singletons. Germline lookup yields CDR1 ENHRY and CDR2 SYGVKD. With 6 bases removed from V and 0 bases from J, the gap between germline ends came to 10 bases. This CDR3 has 14 residues. The count of this clone is one. Antigen unknown. Findings and limits, study-wide: In general, naive subsets displayed greater estimated richness than memory subsets did.

This sequence was found in a man younger than 30 in good health. Input material: naive CD4+ T cells sorted from blood. The subset: CD45RA+ positively selected. This rearrangement joins TRBV10-3 to TRBJ2-3; the D gene is possibly TRBD2 (6 bases). CDR3 sequence (DNA): TGTGCCATCAGACCGGGACTCAGCACAGATACGCAGTATTTT. Protein sequence: CAIRPGLSTDTQYF.